Below, 15 T cell receptor beta chains from the same sample are listed, as sequenced in a study of blood T cell repertoires in COVID-19. Profiling relied on immunoSEQ multiplex PCR, and the TCRdb table lists in-frame clones only, not all of them. The table has some 250,000 clones, approximately 91% seen once. The sample was PBMCs or T cells enriched from blood (not recorded which). The receptors come from a woman aged 40 to 50 with acute COVID-19.

Of note for this clone: Other DNA variants within this sample encode the same CDR3. This chain uses TRBV30 with TRBJ1-1, with TRBD1 identical over 7 bases. The CDR3 has 11 amino acids. The germline V gene encodes CDR1 GTSNPN and CDR2 SVGIG (reference sequence). The V and J ends lost 0 bases and 8 bases, in that order; junction bases with no gene match: 0. CDR3 DNA sequence: TGTGCCTGGAGTGTCAGGGGGGAAGCTTTCTTT. Translated: CAWSVRGEAFF.

This rearrangement joins TRBV2 to TRBJ2-2; D might be TRBD2 (5 bases). The CDR3 sequence is 13 residues long. The V gene lost 0 bases and the J gene lost 9 bases, with 8 bases spanning the gap. The germline gives CDR1 SNHLY, CDR2 FYNNEI. The CDR3 reads CASSEARGWELFF. In nucleotides, the CDR3 is TGTGCCAGCAGTGAAGCGAGAGGGTGGGAGCTGTTTTTT.

The J gene is TRBJ2-7, the V gene TRBV6-2 or TRBV6-3; 10 bases align to TRBD1. The CDR3 totals 12 residues. The germline V gene encodes CDR1 MNHEY and CDR2 SVGEGT. With 8 bases clipped from V and 7 bases from J, the junction kept 5 bases outside the gene matches. The CDR3 reads CASRRDRGEQYF. The CDR3, as DNA: TGTGCCAGCCGCCGGGACAGGGGTGAGCAGTACTTC.

This chain links TRBV6-2 or TRBV6-3 with TRBJ2-5; possible D gene TRBD1, 6 bases. The CDR3 has 16 amino acids. Germline lookup yields CDR1 MNHEY and CDR2 SVGEGT. V lost 3 bases, J lost 3 bases, and 17 bases lay in between. The CDR3 coding sequence is TGTGCCAGCAGTTATCCCATCCGGGACAACAAAGAGACCCAGTACTTC. It specifies CASSYPIRDNKETQYF.

The chain uses TRBV6-4 and TRBJ2-5, with 13 nucleotides matching TRBD2. Trimming at V came to 5 bases and at J to 7 bases, leaving 7 bases not matched to a gene. The CDR3 has 15 amino acids. Germline loops: CDR1 MRHNA, CDR2 SNTAGT. The CDR3 region has the DNA TGTGCCAGCAGTCAAGGGACTAGCGGGGCCGGGACCCAGTACTTC. Its translation is CASSQGTSGAGTQYF.

V is TRBV12-5 and J is TRBJ2-4, with 8 bases lining up with TRBD1. Trimming at V came to 6 bases and at J to 3 bases, leaving 7 bases not matched to a gene. Germline-derived CDR1 and CDR2 are LGHNT and FRNRAP. The CDR3 totals 15 residues. DNA for the CDR3: TGTGCTAGTGGACAGGGGGGAGAGGTCAAAAACATTCAGTACTTC. Translation gives CASGQGGEVKNIQYF.

The chain recombines TRBV5-1 with TRBJ2-5, with TRBD2 matching over 15 bases. CDR1 SGHRS and CDR2 YFSETQ come from the germline V gene. There are 16 residues in the CDR3. The junction had 5 bases not matched to a gene; V was cut back by 3 bases and J by 5 bases. The CDR3 region has the DNA TGCGCCAGCAGCTCGGGACTAGCGGGAGGTCAGGAGACCCAGTACTTC. It yields the protein CASSSGLAGGQETQYF. The full variable domain, with the rest looked up from reference TRBV5-1 and TRBJ2-5, is KAGVTQTPRYLIKTRGQQVTLSCSPISGHRSVSWYQQTPGQGLQFLFEYFSETQRNKGNFPGRFSGRQFSNSRSEMNVSTLELGDSALYLCASSSGLAGGQETQYFGPGTRLLVL.

This clone has just a few counts. The gene calls are TRBV2 and TRBJ1-3; D remains unclear. This CDR3 has 14 amino acids. V shed 4 bases and J shed 1 base, with 8 bases lying between them. CDR1 is SNHLY, CDR2 FYNNEI, per germline. CDR3 sequence (DNA): TGTGCCAGCAGTGCGGTCGGTTCTGGAAACACCATATATTTT. It specifies CASSAVGSGNTIYF.

CDR3 nucleotide sequence: TGCGCCAGCAGCTCGGACAGGTTTTATGGCTACACCTTC. Residues: CASSSDRFYGYTF. This chain uses TRBV5-1 with TRBJ1-2, with TRBD1 matching 7 bases. The germline CDR1 and CDR2 sequences are SGHRS and YFSETQ. CDR3 length: 13 amino acids. V lost 3 bases, J lost 5 bases, and 4 bases stayed unmatched.

Of note for this clone: Within the sample, other DNA sequences also encode this same CDR3. V and J are TRBV9 and TRBJ2-1; possible D gene TRBD2, 5 bases. Germline V gene lookup returns CDR1 SGDLS and CDR2 YYNGEE. V lost 0 bases and J 0 bases, leaving 7 bases between the germline ends. The CDR3 is 15 amino acids. CDR3 sequence (DNA): TGTGCCAGCAGCGTAGACGGAGGCTCCTACAATGAGCAGTTCTTC. Residues: CASSVDGGSYNEQFF. Looking up the rest from reference TRBV9 and TRBJ2-1 gives the full variable domain: DSGVTQTPKHLITATGQRVTLRCSPRSGDLSVYWYQQSLDQGLQFLIQYYNGEERAKGNILERFSAQQFPDLHSELNLSSLELGDSALYFCASSVDGGSYNEQFFGPGTRLTVL.

The chain joins TRBV7-8 to TRBJ2-7; 9 bases align to TRBD2. V trimming: 5 bases; J trimming: 2 bases; junction bases outside the gene matches: 7. There are 15 residues in the CDR3. Germline V CDR1 and CDR2: SGHVS, FQNEAQ. The CDR3 nucleotides are TGTGCCAGCAGCCCCCGGGTAGCGGGGGCCTACGAGCAGTACTTC. Protein sequence: CASSPRVAGAYEQYF.

This clone was detected once. This chain joins TRBV9 and TRBJ1-3; possible D gene TRBD1, 5 bases. V gave up 4 bases and J gave up 4 bases, with 15 bases separating them. This CDR3 has 15 amino acids. Germline V gene lookup returns CDR1 SGDLS and CDR2 YYNGEE. CDR3: CASSRGARDGNTIYF. In nucleotides, the CDR3 is TGTGCCAGCAGCAGGGGCGCGCGTGACGGAAACACCATATATTTT.

The rearrangement uses TRBV4-1 and TRBJ2-2; tentative D call: TRBD1 (6 bases). CDR1 and CDR2 (germline): MGHRA, YSYEKL. The CDR3 runs to 16 residues. V was trimmed by 4 bases and J by 1 base, leaving 13 bases between them. The CDR3 DNA reads as TGCGCCAGCAGCCGAGACACAGGGTGGAACACCGGGGAGCTGTTTTTT. Its protein is CASSRDTGWNTGELFF.

This sequence joins TRBV3-1 (or the pseudogene TRBV3-2) and TRBJ1-5; TRBD1 is a possible D gene (6 bases). There are 12 residues in the CDR3. The ends were cut back, 3 bases at V and 15 bases at J, with 15 bases in the middle. Germline V gives CDR1 LGHDT, CDR2 YNNKEL (reference sequence). The CDR3 region is CASSHSTGSLHF. Here the CDR3 DNA reads TGTGCCAGCAGCCACTCTACAGGGTCCTTGCATTTT.

The chain uses TRBV5-4 and TRBJ1-1, with TRBD1 matching 7 bases. Germline trimming cut 4 bases from V and 0 bases from J; bases unmatched to any gene: 3. The CDR3 has 14 residues. CDR1 and CDR2 from the germline V gene are SGHNT and YYREEE (reference sequence). The CDR3 bases are TGTGCCAGCAGCGCGGGACAGTTGAACACTGAAGCTTTCTTT. This translates into CASSAGQLNTEAFF.